This T cell receptor beta chain is from a study of T cells after yellow fever vaccination. Findings and limits, study-wide: Sorted repertoires could include abundant contaminating clonotypes from bulk cells.

Germline V gene sequence: CDR1 LNHDA, CDR2 SQIVND (reference sequence). The germline V and J ends were trimmed by 10 bases and 0 bases, with 12 bases remaining between them. The CDR3 spans 13 residues. MiXCR, applied by TCRdb to the 5' RACE reads, yields one record per CDR3 protein. Of 150,000 to 200,000 distinct CDR3 sequences listed, approximately 9.7% were seen once; the top ten hold 35% to 40%. On this clonotype: Its antigen is unidentified.

The sequence was collected from a man in his late teens or twenties who received the YFV17D yellow fever vaccine. Here the sequenced sample was CD8+ T cells sorted from PBMCs, taken 45 days after the yellow fever booster vaccination. V gene TRBV19 combines with J gene TRBJ1-1, with a possible D match to TRBD1 (5 bases). The DNA for the CDR3 is TGTGCCACTTACGACAGTTTGAACACTGAAGCTTTCTTT. Protein: CATYDSLNTEAFF.